This TCR beta chain originates from a study of T cell responses to AZD1222 COVID-19 vaccine. This CDR3 has 13 amino acids. V was pared by 5 bases and J by 0 bases, with 7 bases between. The germline V gene encodes CDR1 SGDLS and CDR2 YYNGEE. Assay: immunoSEQ multiplex PCR; the TCRdb copy retains only in-frame clones and omits some. Found here are over 30,000 clones, just over 85% of them singletons; the top ten hold around a quarter. This chain joins TRBV9 and TRBJ2-3; D is undetermined. The sample was peripheral blood, taken 28 days after the second dose of the MenACWY control vaccine. The receptor comes from an adult who received the MenACWY meningococcal vaccine as a control. CDR3 amino acids: CASRPLSTDTQYF. The CDR3 DNA reads TGTGCCAGCAGGCCCCTTAGCACAGATACGCAGTATTTT.